This T cell receptor beta chain was sequenced in a study of T-cell reconstitution after alpha-beta-depleted transplantation in children. Points from the study as a whole: The high TCRbeta diversity at day 60 in some patients came from surviving recipient T cells and thymic progenitors. Several hundred rapidly expanded clones from non-depleted graft cells reportedly supplied alpha-beta T cells about two months post-transplant. When one year had passed after transplant, most T-cell counts and diversity came from newly produced T cells.

Unique molecular identifiers were used in preparing the TCRbeta library. TCRdb reanalysed the PCR reads using MiXCR and keeps one entry per CDR3 protein. The profile covers approximately 97,000 distinct CDR3 sequences, with around 6.1% appearing a single time and about 6% taken by the ten largest. This clonotype was counted ten times or more. Its specificity is not known. The receptor's source is a female patient aged 2-9 years who had a stem cell transplant for Fanconi anemia, so the T cells may come from the graft donor. Sequencing was performed on PBMCs, mostly from graft donor cells, taken 60 days after TCRalphabeta/CD19-depleted stem cell transplant.

The CDR3 region has the DNA TGTGCCAGCAGTTTACGGCATCGGGAGACCCAGTACTTC. Its translation is CASSLRHRETQYF. J is TRBJ2-5 and V is TRBV12-3 or TRBV12-4; D gene ambiguous. Trimming took off 2 bases at V and 5 bases at J, with 9 bases between the two ends. This CDR3 comprises 13 residues.